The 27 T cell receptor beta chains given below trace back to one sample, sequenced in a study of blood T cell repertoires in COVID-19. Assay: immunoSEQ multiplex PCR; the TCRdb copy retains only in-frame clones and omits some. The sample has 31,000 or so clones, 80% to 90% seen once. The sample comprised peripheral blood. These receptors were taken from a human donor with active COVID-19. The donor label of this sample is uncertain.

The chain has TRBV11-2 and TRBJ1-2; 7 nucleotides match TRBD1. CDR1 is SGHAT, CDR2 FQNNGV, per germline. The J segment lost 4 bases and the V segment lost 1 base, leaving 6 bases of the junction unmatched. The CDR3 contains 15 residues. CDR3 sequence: CASSLGTGPGYGYTF. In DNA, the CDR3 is TGTGCCAGCAGCTTAGGGACAGGCCCGGGCTATGGCTACACCTTC.

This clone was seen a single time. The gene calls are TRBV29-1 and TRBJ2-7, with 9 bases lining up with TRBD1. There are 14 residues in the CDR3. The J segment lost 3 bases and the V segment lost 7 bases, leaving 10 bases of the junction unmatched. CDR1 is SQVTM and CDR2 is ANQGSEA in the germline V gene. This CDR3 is CSAIPGQGRYEQYF. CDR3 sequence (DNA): TGCAGCGCAATCCCGGGACAGGGCCGCTACGAGCAGTACTTC.

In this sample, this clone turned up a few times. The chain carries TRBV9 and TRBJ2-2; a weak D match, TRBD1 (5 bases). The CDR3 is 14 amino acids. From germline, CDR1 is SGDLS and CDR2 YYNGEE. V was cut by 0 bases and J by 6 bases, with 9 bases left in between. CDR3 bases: TGTGCCAGCAGCGTAGGGGGCGCCTCCGGGGAGCTGTTTTTT. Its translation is CASSVGGASGELFF. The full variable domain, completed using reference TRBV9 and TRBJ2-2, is DSGVTQTPKHLITATGQRVTLRCSPRSGDLSVYWYQQSLDQGLQFLIQYYNGEERAKGNILERFSAQQFPDLHSELNLSSLELGDSALYFCASSVGGASGELFFGEGSRLTVL.

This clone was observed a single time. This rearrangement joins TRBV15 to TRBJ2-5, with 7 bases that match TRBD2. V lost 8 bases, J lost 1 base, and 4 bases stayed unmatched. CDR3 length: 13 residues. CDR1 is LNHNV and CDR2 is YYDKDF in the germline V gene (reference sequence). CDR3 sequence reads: CATSGGTQETQYF. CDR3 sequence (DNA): TGTGCCACCTCCGGGGGGACCCAAGAGACCCAGTACTTC. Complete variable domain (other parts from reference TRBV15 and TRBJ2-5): DAMVIQNPRYQVTQFGKPVTLSCSQTLNHNVMYWYQQKSSQAPKLLFHYYDKDFNNEADTPDNFQSRRPNTSFCFLDIRSPGLGDTAMYLCATSGGTQETQYFGPGTRLLVL.

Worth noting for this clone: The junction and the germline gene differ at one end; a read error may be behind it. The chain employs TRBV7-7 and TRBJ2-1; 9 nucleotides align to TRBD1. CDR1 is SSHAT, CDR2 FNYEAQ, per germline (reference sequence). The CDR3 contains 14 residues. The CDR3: CASSFGTGSDEQFF. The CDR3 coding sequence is TGTGCTAGCAGCTTTGGGACAGGGTCGGATGAGCAGTTCTTC.

The CDR3: CASSLRRQNDYNSPLHF. The CDR3 DNA follows: TGCGCCAGCAGCTTGCGCAGACAGAACGACTATAATTCACCCCTCCACTTT. The chain joins TRBV5-1 to TRBJ1-6; maybe TRBD1 (5 bases). The CDR3 consists of 17 residues. The germline gives CDR1 SGHRS, CDR2 YFSETQ. The V end lost 1 base, the J end lost 3 bases, and 14 bases lay between the germline ends.

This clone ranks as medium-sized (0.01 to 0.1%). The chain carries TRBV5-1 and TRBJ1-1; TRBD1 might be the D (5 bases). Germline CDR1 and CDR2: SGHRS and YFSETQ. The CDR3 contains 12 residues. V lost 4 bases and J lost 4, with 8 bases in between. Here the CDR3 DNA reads TGCGCCAGCAGCACCCAGGGCACTGAAGCTTTCTTT. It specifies CASSTQGTEAFF.

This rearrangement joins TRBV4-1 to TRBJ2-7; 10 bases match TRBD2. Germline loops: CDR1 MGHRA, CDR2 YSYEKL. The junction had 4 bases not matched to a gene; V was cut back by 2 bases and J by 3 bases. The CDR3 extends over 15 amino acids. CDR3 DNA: TGCGCCAGCAGCCAACTAGCGGGAGACCGCTACGAGCAGTACTTC. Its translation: CASSQLAGDRYEQYF.

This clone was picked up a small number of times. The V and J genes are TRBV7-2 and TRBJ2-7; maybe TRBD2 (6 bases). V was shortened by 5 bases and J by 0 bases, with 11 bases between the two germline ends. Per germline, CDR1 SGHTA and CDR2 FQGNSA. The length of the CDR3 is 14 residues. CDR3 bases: TGTGCCAGCAGCCCGGGACTGAACTCCTACGAGCAGTACTTC. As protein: CASSPGLNSYEQYF.

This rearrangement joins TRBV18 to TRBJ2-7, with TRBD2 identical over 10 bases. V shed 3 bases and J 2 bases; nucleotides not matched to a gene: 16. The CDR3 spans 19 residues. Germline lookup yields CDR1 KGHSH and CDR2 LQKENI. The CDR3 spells CASSPVGLLLAGRAYEQYF. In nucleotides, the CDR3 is TGTGCCAGCTCACCCGTGGGTTTATTACTAGCGGGGAGGGCCTACGAGCAGTACTTC.

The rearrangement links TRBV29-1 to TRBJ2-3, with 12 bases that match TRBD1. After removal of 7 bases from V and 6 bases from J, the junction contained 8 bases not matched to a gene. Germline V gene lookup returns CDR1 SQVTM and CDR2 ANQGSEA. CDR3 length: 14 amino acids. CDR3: CSALSGTGGDTQYF. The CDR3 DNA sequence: TGCAGCGCACTTTCCGGGACAGGGGGCGATACGCAGTATTTT.

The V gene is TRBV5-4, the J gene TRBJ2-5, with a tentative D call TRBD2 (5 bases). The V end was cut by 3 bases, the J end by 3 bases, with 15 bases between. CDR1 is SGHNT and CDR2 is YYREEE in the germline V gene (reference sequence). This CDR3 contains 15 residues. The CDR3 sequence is CASSSGSGFEETQYF. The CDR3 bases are TGTGCCAGCAGCTCGGGGTCGGGGTTCGAAGAGACCCAGTACTTC.

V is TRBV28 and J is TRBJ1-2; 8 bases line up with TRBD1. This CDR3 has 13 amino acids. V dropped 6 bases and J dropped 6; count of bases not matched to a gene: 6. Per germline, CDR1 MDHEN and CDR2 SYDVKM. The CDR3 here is CASRKTGGDGYTF. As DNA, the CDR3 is TGTGCCAGCAGAAAAACAGGGGGAGATGGCTACACCTTC.

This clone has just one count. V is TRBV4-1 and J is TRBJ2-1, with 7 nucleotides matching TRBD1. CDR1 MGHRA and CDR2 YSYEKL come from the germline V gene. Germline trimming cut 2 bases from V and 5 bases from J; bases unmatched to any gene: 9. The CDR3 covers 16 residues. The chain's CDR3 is CASSQRSGTVDNEQFF. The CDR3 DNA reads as TGCGCCAGCAGCCAACGAAGTGGGACAGTCGACAATGAGCAGTTCTTC.

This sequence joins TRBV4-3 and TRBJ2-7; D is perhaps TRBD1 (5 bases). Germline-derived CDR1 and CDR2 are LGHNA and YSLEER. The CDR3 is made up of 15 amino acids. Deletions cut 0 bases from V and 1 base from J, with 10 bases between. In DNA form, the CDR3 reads TGCGCCAGCAGCCAAGATTTAAGGGGATCCTACGAGCAGTACTTC. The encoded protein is CASSQDLRGSYEQYF.

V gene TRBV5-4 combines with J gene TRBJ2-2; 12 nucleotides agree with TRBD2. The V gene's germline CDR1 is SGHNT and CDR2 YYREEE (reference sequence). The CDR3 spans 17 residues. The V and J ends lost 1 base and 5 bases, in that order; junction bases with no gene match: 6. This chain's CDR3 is CASSLPSSGRGTGELFF. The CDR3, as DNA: TGTGCCAGCAGCTTGCCCTCTAGCGGGAGGGGTACCGGGGAGCTGTTTTTT.

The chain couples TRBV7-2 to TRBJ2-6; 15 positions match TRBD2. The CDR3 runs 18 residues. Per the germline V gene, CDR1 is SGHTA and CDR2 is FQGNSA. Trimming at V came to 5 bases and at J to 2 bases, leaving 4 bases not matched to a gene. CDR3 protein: CASSLWTSGGAGANVLTF. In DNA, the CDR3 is TGTGCCAGCAGCCTCTGGACTAGCGGGGGGGCTGGGGCCAACGTCCTGACTTTC.

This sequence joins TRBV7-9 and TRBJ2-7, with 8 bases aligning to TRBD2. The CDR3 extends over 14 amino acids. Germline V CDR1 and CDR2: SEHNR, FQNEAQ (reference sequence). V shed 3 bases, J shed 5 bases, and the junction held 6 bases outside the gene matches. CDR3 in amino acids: CASSFGSGNHEQYF. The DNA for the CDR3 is TGTGCCAGCAGCTTCGGTAGCGGGAACCACGAGCAGTACTTC.

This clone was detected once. CDR3 nucleotides: TGTGCCAGCAGTTACTCAACAGGGCCCCCAGATACGCAGTATTTT. Protein sequence: CASSYSTGPPDTQYF. The chain employs TRBV6-2 or TRBV6-3 and TRBJ2-3; D is perhaps TRBD1 (6 bases). The CDR3 extends over 15 amino acids. Per germline, CDR1 MNHEY and CDR2 SVGEGT. V lost 0 bases and J lost 4, with 11 bases in between.

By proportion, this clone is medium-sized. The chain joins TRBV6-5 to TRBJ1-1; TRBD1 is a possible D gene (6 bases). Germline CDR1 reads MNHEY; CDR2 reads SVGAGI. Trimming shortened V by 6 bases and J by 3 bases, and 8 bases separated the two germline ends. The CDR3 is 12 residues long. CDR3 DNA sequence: TGTGCCAGCAGCGGACAGTACACTGAAGCTTTCTTT. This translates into CASSGQYTEAFF.

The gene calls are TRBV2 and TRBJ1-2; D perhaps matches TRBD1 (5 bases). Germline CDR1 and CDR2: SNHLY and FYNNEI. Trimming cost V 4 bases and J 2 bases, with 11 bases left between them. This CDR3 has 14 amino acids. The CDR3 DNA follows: TGTGCCAGCAGTGGACGGGGGGGGAACTATGGCTACACCTTC. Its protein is CASSGRGGNYGYTF.

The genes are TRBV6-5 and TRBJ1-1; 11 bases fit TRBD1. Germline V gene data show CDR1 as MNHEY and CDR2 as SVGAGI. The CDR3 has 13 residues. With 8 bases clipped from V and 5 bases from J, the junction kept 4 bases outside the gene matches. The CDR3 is CASSDRGRTEAFF. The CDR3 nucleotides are TGTGCCAGCTCGGACAGGGGGCGAACTGAAGCTTTCTTT.

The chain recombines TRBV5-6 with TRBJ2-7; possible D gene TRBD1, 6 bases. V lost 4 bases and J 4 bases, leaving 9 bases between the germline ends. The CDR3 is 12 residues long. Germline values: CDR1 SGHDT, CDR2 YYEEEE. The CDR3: CASSLRGYEQYF. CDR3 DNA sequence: TGTGCCAGCAGCCTTAGGGGGTACGAGCAGTACTTC.

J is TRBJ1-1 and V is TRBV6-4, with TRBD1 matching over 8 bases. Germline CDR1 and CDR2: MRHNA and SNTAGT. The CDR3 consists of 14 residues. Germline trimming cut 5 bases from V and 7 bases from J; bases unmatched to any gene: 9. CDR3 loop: CASSQHRGASEAFF. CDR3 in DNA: TGTGCCAGCAGTCAACACAGGGGGGCCAGTGAAGCTTTCTTT.

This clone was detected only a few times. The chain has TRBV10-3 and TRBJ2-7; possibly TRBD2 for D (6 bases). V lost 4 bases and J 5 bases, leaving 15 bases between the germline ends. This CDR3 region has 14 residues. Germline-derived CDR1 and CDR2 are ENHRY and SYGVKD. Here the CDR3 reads CAISAGLPKHEQYF. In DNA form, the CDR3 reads TGTGCCATCAGTGCGGGACTGCCTAAACACGAGCAGTACTTC.

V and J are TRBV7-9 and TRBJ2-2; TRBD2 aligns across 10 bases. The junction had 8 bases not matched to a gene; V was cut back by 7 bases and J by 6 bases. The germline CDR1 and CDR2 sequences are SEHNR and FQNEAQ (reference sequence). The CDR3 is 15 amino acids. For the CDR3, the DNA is TGTGCCAGCAACGAAGCGGGAGGGTCCCCCGGGGAGCTGTTTTTT. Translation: CASNEAGGSPGELFF.

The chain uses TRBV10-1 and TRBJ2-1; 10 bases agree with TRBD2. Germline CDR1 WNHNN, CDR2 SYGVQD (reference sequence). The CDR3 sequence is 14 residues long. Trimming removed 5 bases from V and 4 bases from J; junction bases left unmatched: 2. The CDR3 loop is CASSRAGGYNEQFF. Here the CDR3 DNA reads TGCGCCAGCAGTAGAGCGGGGGGGTACAATGAGCAGTTCTTC.